This T cell receptor (beta chain) was recorded in a study of T cells after yellow fever vaccination. Study at large: Where fractions had low cell numbers, libraries were prepared from them with the SMART-Seq v4 Ultra Low Input RNA kit. Overall study findings and caveats: Most primary-vaccination clones recurred post-booster (approximately 96% CD4, around 86% CD8).

They built TCR cDNA with 5'RACE template switching, a step that put in a universal primer site and UMIs. TCRdb re-derived calls from the 5' RACE reads in MiXCR, one entry per CDR3 protein. The sample carries 150,000 to 200,000 distinct CDR3 sequences, around 10% recorded once. V lost 5 bases to trimming and J lost 0 bases, with 20 bases between them. The CDR3 extends over 18 amino acids. Germline values: CDR1 SGHAT, CDR2 FQNNGV. About this clonotype itself: The antigen is unknown.

This TCR was sampled from a man aged 18 to 30 who received the YFV17D yellow fever vaccine. V usage is TRBV11-2 and J usage is TRBJ2-4; either TRBD1 or TRBD2 may fit D (5 bases each). The sample in question was CD8+ T cells sorted from PBMCs, obtained 15 days after the yellow fever booster vaccination. The CDR3: CASSGSGTVSLAKNIQYF. The CDR3 DNA reads as TGTGCCAGCAGCGGTTCCGGGACCGTGTCTCTAGCCAAAAACATTCAGTACTTC.